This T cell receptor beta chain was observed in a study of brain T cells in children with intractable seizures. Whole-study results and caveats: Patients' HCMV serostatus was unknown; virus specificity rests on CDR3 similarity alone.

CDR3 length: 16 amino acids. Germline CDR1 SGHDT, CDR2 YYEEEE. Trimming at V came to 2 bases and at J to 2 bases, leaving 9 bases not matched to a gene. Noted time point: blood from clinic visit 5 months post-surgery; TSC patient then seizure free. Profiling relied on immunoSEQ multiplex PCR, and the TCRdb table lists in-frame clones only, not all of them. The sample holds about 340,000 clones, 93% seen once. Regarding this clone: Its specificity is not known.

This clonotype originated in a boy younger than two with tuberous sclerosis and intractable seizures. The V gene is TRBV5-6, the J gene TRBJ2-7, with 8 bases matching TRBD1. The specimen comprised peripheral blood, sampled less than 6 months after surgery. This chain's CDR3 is CASSLAQDRDTYEQYF. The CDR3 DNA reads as TGTGCCAGCAGCTTAGCTCAGGACAGGGATACCTACGAGCAGTACTTC.